These 15 T cell receptor beta chains were all obtained from the same sample, sequenced in a study of blood T cells in healthy people across ages. A second PCR, run for about 6 to 11 cycles, used a sample-barcoded 5' primer plus a J-beta primer mix. One entry per CDR3 protein, called by TCRdb with MiXCR from the 5' RACE reads. The table lists about 560,000 distinct CDR3 sequences, about 27% of them singletons. These data are also associated with another study on T cells of mothers and their children.

Specimen: blood. These receptors came from a boy younger than 10 in good health.

The chain links TRBV15 to TRBJ2-3; weak D call: TRBD2 (6 bases). The germline V gene encodes CDR1 LNHNV and CDR2 YYDKDF (reference sequence). The CDR3 length is 16 residues. Trimming took 0 bases from V and 6 from J, leaving 16 bases between them. The CDR3 bases are TGTGCCACCAGCAGAGATCCCTCGACTAGTTCGGATACGCAGTATTTT. Translation gives CATSRDPSTSSDTQYF. The full variable domain, its missing parts supplied by reference TRBV15 and TRBJ2-3, is DAMVIQNPRYQVTQFGKPVTLSCSQTLNHNVMYWYQQKSSQAPKLLFHYYDKDFNNEADTPDNFQSRRPNTSFCFLDIRSPGLGDTAMYLCATSRDPSTSSDTQYFGPGTRLTVL.

The chain is built from TRBV4-1 and TRBJ2-5; 7 bases align to TRBD1. Germline V gene sequence: CDR1 MGHRA, CDR2 YSYEKL. J gave up 3 bases and V 0 bases, and 7 bases lay outside the gene matches. The CDR3 loop spans 16 amino acids. CDR3 bases: TGCGCCAGCAGCCAAGATACTGGACAGGCCAAAGAGACCCAGTACTTC. Its translation is CASSQDTGQAKETQYF.

This CDR3 is CSAPLGSSYEQYF. In nucleotides, the CDR3 is TGCAGTGCTCCTTTAGGATCCTCCTACGAGCAGTACTTC. The chain carries TRBV20-1 and TRBJ2-5, with D unresolved. The closer fit of TRBJ2-7 to the DNA end suggests the J call may be wrong. The length of the CDR3 is 13 residues. Germline V gene sequence: CDR1 DFQATT, CDR2 SNEGSKA (reference sequence).

V and J are TRBV29-1 and TRBJ2-5; 12 bases align to TRBD1. After removal of 7 bases from V and 2 bases from J, the junction contained 5 bases not matched to a gene. CDR1 is SQVTM, CDR2 ANQGSEA, per germline. The CDR3 has 14 residues. The CDR3 sequence: CSARDRGRQETQYF. CDR3 nucleotide sequence: TGCAGCGCTCGGGACAGGGGGCGGCAAGAGACCCAGTACTTC.

This clonotype was detected only once. This sequence joins TRBV12-3 or TRBV12-4 and TRBJ2-3; 8 positions match TRBD1. With V trimmed by 10 bases and J by 3 bases, 9 bases remained unmatched. This CDR3 region has 14 residues. Here the CDR3 DNA reads TGTGCCACCGTAACCAGGGGGCGTACAGATACGCAGTATTTT. This sequence encodes CATVTRGRTDTQYF.

The chain combines TRBV5-1 with TRBJ1-4, with unresolved D. The CDR3 is 14 amino acids. CDR1 and CDR2 (germline): SGHRS, YFSETQ. Trimming left V 2 bases short and J 5 bases short, with 10 bases between. The CDR3 sequence is CASSFSDNNEKLFF. CDR3 nucleotides: TGCGCCAGCAGCTTTTCGGATAACAATGAAAAACTGTTTTTT.

J is TRBJ2-3 and V is TRBV7-9; D not resolved. The germline V gene has CDR1 SEHNR and CDR2 FQNEAQ (reference sequence). V lost 5 bases, J lost 2 bases, and 14 bases lay in between. This CDR3 spans 15 amino acids. The CDR3 is CASSPGSYYTDTQYF. CDR3 bases: TGTGCCAGCAGCCCCGGGTCTTACTACACAGATACGCAGTATTTT.

The chain combines TRBV28 with TRBJ2-7; D possibly corresponds to TRBD2 (6 bases). CDR3 length equals 15 residues. Germline V lookup: CDR1 MDHEN, CDR2 SYDVKM. Trimming removed 6 bases at V and 6 bases at J, with 21 bases between. CDR3 loop: CASRGPGQVGGEQYF. In nucleotides, the CDR3 is TGTGCCAGCAGGGGCCCCGGACAAGTCGGGGGCGAGCAGTACTTC.

This clonotype was observed a few times. This chain connects TRBV5-5 to TRBJ2-7; TRBD1 might be the D (5 bases). The germline V gene encodes CDR1 SGHKS and CDR2 YYEKEE (reference sequence). The CDR3 extends over 14 amino acids. V was cut by 0 bases and J by 6 bases, with 13 bases left in between. The CDR3 region has the DNA TGTGCCAGCAGCTTGGAAAGGGGTAGTTCCGAGCAGTACTTC. It is translated as CASSLERGSSEQYF. The whole variable domain, remainder taken from reference TRBV5-5 and TRBJ2-7, is DAGVTQSPTHLIKTRGQQVTLRCSPISGHKSVSWYQQVLGQGPQFIFQYYEKEERGRGNFPDRFSARQFPNYSSELNVNALLLGDSALYLCASSLERGSSEQYFGPGTRLTVT.

This clonotype was observed a handful of times. The gene calls are TRBV30 and TRBJ1-5, with 10 nucleotides matching TRBD1. The length of the CDR3 is 19 residues. V trimming: 4 bases; J trimming: 1 base; junction bases outside the gene matches: 16. Germline V gene lookup returns CDR1 GTSNPN and CDR2 SVGIG (reference sequence). DNA of the CDR3: TGTGCCTGGACCCCTCGCCGGGACAGGGGTAGGAGGAGCAATCAGCCCCAGCATTTT. This gives the protein CAWTPRRDRGRRSNQPQHF.

This sequence joins TRBV12-3 or TRBV12-4 and TRBJ1-1; D is uncertain. The CDR3 spans 11 residues. With 5 bases removed from V and 6 bases from J, the gap between germline ends came to 7 bases. The CDR3 bases are TGTGCCAGCAGTCAAGTGTCTGAAGCTTTCTTT. Amino acids: CASSQVSEAFF.

The V call is TRBV7-8, the J call TRBJ1-5; tentative D call: TRBD1 (6 bases). Trimming removed 5 bases at V and 6 bases at J, with 26 bases between. CDR1 and CDR2 from the germline V gene are SGHVS and FQNEAQ. The CDR3 runs to 18 residues. In nucleotides, the CDR3 is TGTGCCAGCAGCACCCGTGGGGGCAAGGGGGTAAATGGTCAGCCCCAGCATTTT. This codes for CASSTRGGKGVNGQPQHF. The full variable domain, completed using reference TRBV7-8 and TRBJ1-5, is GAGVSQSPRYKVAKRGQDVALRCDPISGHVSLFWYQQALGQGPEFLTYFQNEAQLDKSGLPSDRFFAERPEGSVSTLKIQRTQQEDSAVYLCASSTRGGKGVNGQPQHFGDGTRLSIL.

The chain is built from TRBV29-1 and TRBJ2-1; D unresolved. Trimming left V 7 bases short and J 8 bases short, with 24 bases between. The CDR3 covers 15 residues. From germline, CDR1 is SQVTM and CDR2 ANQGSEA. CDR3 loop: CSAKDGDRFIHEQFF. CDR3 sequence (DNA): TGCAGCGCGAAGGACGGCGACCGTTTTATTCATGAGCAGTTCTTC.

V usage is TRBV29-1 and J usage is TRBJ1-2, with TRBD1 as a possible D gene (6 bases). V was pared by 4 bases and J by 8 bases, with 17 bases between. The CDR3 runs 13 residues. CDR1 SQVTM and CDR2 ANQGSEA come from the germline V gene. The CDR3 loop is CSVGLSGEDGYTF. CDR3 sequence (DNA): TGCAGCGTTGGTTTGTCAGGGGAGGACGGCTACACCTTC.

The J gene is TRBJ2-5, the V gene TRBV24-1; D gene unclear. The length of the CDR3 is 10 residues. Germline CDR1 is KGHDR and CDR2 is SFDVKD. V was clipped by 6 bases and J by 5 bases, with 3 bases between them. The CDR3 DNA follows: TGTGCCACCAGTATGGAGACCCAGTACTTC. The encoded protein is CATSMETQYF.